This entry describes one T cell receptor (beta chain). Its antigen is currently unknown. The sample comes from a study of OX40 agonist ivuxolimab in advanced cancers. Data came from immunoSEQ multiplex PCR; TCRdb stores just in-frame clones and leaves some out. The data show about 76,000 clones, over 75% seen once. Germline CDR1 SGHRS, CDR2 YFSETQ. CDR3 length equals 15 residues. Trimming took off 2 bases at V and 4 bases at J, with 15 bases between the two ends. General study findings and limits: Clonal expansion was seen in CD4+ and CD8+ blood T cells by week 6 at 0.1 to 3.0 mg/kg.

This receptor was identified in an adult with an advanced solid tumor such as melanoma, head and neck, liver or kidney cancer. The source was CD4+ or CD8+ T cells sorted from blood, collected in a trial of the OX40 agonist ivuxolimab. The chain uses TRBV5-1 and TRBJ1-2, with D unresolved. CDR3 loop: CASSLEGPLPYGYTF. CDR3 DNA: TGCGCCAGCAGCTTAGAGGGTCCCCTCCCCTATGGCTACACCTTC. Filled out from reference TRBV5-1 and TRBJ1-2, the complete variable domain reads KAGVTQTPRYLIKTRGQQVTLSCSPISGHRSVSWYQQTPGQGLQFLFEYFSETQRNKGNFPGRFSGRQFSNSRSEMNVSTLELGDSALYLCASSLEGPLPYGYTFGSGTRLTVV.